This TCR beta chain was retrieved from a study of OX40 agonist ivuxolimab in advanced cancers. Germline lookup yields CDR1 SGDLS and CDR2 YYNGEE. The CDR3 spans 17 residues. The junction had 9 bases not matched to a gene; V was cut back by 4 bases and J by 3 bases. TCRdb keeps only in-frame clones here, not all; method: immunoSEQ multiplex PCR. The sample includes some 63,000 clones, roughly 84% of them seen just once. Source: CD4+ or CD8+ T cells sorted from blood, taken in a trial of the OX40 agonist ivuxolimab. The TCR comes from an adult with an advanced solid tumor such as melanoma, head and neck, liver or kidney cancer. V is TRBV9 and J is TRBJ2-2; TRBD2 aligns across 10 bases. CDR3 DNA sequence: TGTGCCAGCAGCACCCCTAAGACTAGCGGGTACACCGGGGAGCTGTTTTTT. It encodes CASSTPKTSGYTGELFF.